This TCR delta chain came from a study of γδ T cells in repeated Plasmodium falciparum infection. In the study overall: Malian gammadelta TCRs were studied during no-transmission periods and across acute malaria episodes.

About this clone itself: With a much larger clone just one base away, this may be a read error.

TCRdb called clones anew from the multiplex PCR reads with CATT. Of some 51,000 delta-chain clones in the sample, around 2% were seen once. The sequence was collected from a pool of human donors (malaria-infected and uninfected, not separated). The material sequenced was gamma-delta T cells from blood.

CDR3 bases: TGTGCTCTTGGGGAAAGCCTTCCTGCCCTTTTTGGGAGATCCAACACCGATAAACTCATCTTT. Amino acids: CALGESLPALFGRSNTDKLIF. The chain is built from TRDV1 and TRDJ1; 7 nucleotides line up with TRDD2. In the absence of a J gene in TCRdb, the DNA was matched to germline to assign it here. The CDR3 is made up of 21 amino acids. Trimming removed 2 bases from V and 0 bases from J; junction bases left unmatched: 21. Germline loops: CDR1 TSWWSYY, CDR2 QGS.